This entry is about one TCR beta chain. The antigen it binds to is not known. Library preparation was by the immunoSEQ multiplex PCR assay. For the multiplex PCR, a mixture combining 60 forward primers for TCR Vbeta segments and 13 reverse primers for TCR Jbeta segments was used. Amplification of the CDR3 region of rearranged TCR beta genes was performed with a multiplex PCR assay on genomic DNA. The amplified TCR beta libraries were sequenced on the Illumina HiSeq System as 87-base-pair reads. Under the source paper's analysis protocol: A later analysis tallied tens of millions of unique TCR beta chains across the 666 repertoires, and about 10 million of those chains were shared by two or more donors. A nearest-neighbor algorithm error-corrected the raw reads and collapsed the reads into unique sequences, merging closely related sequences to remove PCR and sequencing errors. To assign V, D and J gene segments, CDR3 sequences were aligned to IMGT reference sequences. For a sequence to be retained, a match of at least six nucleotides to both a V gene segment and a J gene segment was required. A rearrangement counted as productive if the CDR3 had no stop codons and remained in frame with V and J, and every other rearrangement counted as non-productive. CDR3 was defined by IMGT convention, running from the second conserved V-encoded cysteine to the conserved J-encoded phenylalanine. The earlier analysis of approximately 590 of the donors excluded any sequence lacking an unambiguous match to a single V gene segment. In an earlier analysis of approximately 500 of the donors, a V segment was called functional when productive rearrangements were above 56.7%, and segregating when the standard deviation between donors exceeded 5%. A statistical classification framework was built for diagnosing cytomegalovirus status from the catalog of TCR beta chain sequences. In a later analysis, V and J genes were assigned by comparing TCR nucleotide sequences against IMGT/GENE-DB human TR gene sequences. Using the TCRdist pipeline, a later analysis assigned CDR3 sequences along with most-parsimonious VDJ recombination scenarios. In a later analysis, every TCR beta chain was defined by the combination of its CDR3 amino acid sequence and its V-gene family, and reads without a unique V-gene family were dropped. As a way to deal with suspected cross-contamination and a sequencing artifact, a later analysis dropped 500 to 700 nucleotide sequences that were highly shared and had low generation probability. A later analysis calculated a clonal expansion index for each public chain from normalized within-repertoire ranks of inferred template counts. A later analysis computed generation probabilities with a VDJ recombination model fitted to out-of-frame rearrangements, and checked the results against IGoR. In a later analysis, hypergeometric tests were used to score TCR-TCR, TCR-HLA and TCR-CMV co-occurrence, with a repertoire-size bias correction applied to TCR pairs. A later analysis estimated false discovery rates by permuting HLA or CMV assignments 20 times. In a later analysis, co-occurring TCRs were grouped with DBSCAN, and TCRdist sequence similarity was added when clustering was performed within HLA-allele-positive subsets. Repertoires with fewer than 30,000 or more than 120,000 public chains were left out of co-occurrence clustering, as were five repertoires with anomalous nucleotide sharing. What TCRdb holds here is the immuneACCESS table cut down to in-frame rearrangements. Part of the clones is not present; checked against another copy, under half of the missing clones reflect an unresolved V gene, and the others are unexplained. V, J and clone size were drawn from that table, and D and trimming were deduced from the DNA. This sample's clone table shows tens of thousands of clones. The ten largest make up 5.5% to 7% of the sample.

The germline ends are 6 bases apart after V is trimmed by 4 bases and J by 0 bases. CDR1 MNHEY and CDR2 SVGAGI were looked up in the germline V gene. The CDR3 has 13 amino acids, counting the end cysteine and phenylalanine. Of all the DNA, just the CDR3 is kept, 39 bases in frame from base 1. This sample is part of a study of cytomegalovirus exposure and HLA in healthy donors (dated 2017 in TCRdb). In terms of the full investigation: An earlier analysis of fewer than 750 of the donors reported about 260 Gb of sequence data and around 120 million unique TCR beta sequences obtained from some 170 million T cells. Approximately 300 gigabases of sequencing data and roughly 80 million unique TCR sequences made up an early release that covered approximately 650 HLA-typed donors. Of the 350 to 450 genotyped donors, approximately 80% were placed in the genetic ancestry cluster associated with self-reported Caucasian donors. The study aimed to test whether cataloging public T cell receptors could reveal signatures of past pathogen exposure. The study profiled the T cell repertoires of 666 subjects by immunosequencing and related them to cytomegalovirus serostatus. Besides the first cohort of approximately 670 subjects, a separate validation cohort made up of over 100 different subjects was used. To predict cytomegalovirus infection status, the study brought together high-throughput TCR immunosequencing, statistical association of individual TCRs with disease status, and machine learning. To study patterns of TCR occurrence, a later analysis re-analyzed previously published TCR beta repertoires from 650 to 750 donors and added high-resolution HLA genotyping. The later analysis used no new phenotypic data to find candidate immune exposures, relying instead on TCR beta sequences and their occurrence across donors. To decide whether each TCR beta V gene segment behaved as functional or pseudogenic, an earlier analysis of 587 of the donors relied on high-throughput TCR beta sequencing. Donor age, sex, ethnicity and CMV serostatus were compiled alongside the repertoire data. In a later genetic analysis, genome-wide SNP genotypes for about three fifths of the roughly 670 donors were used, and that subset was treated as a discovery cohort. Every discovery cohort repertoire had been produced on one sequencing platform. Class I and class II HLA loci were covered by the typing at four-digit resolution. The number of donors typed differed by locus, with about 629-640 for A, B, C, DRB1 and DQB1, around 560 for DQA1, approximately 570 for DPA1, and some 450 for DPB1. Several DR-DQ haplotypes were treated as single units for association and clustering because of strong linkage in the cohort. Among about 360 genotyped donors of the cohort, an average of around 240,000 unique TCR beta nucleotide sequences were sequenced per donor, roughly 18% of them non-productive.

The cohort comprised more than 550 healthy bone marrow donors. Cohort members were all nominally healthy when sampled, although unrecorded immune exposures were likely present. CMV serostatus was recorded as positive for about 300 and negative for about 50% of the 666 cohort members, whereas no CMV serostatus was recorded for the donor in question. Every donor gave a peripheral blood sample, and the peripheral blood mononuclear cells from that sample were used for TCR beta sequencing. The Qiagen DNeasy Blood Extraction Kit was used to extract genomic DNA from the blood cell samples. The study at large found these results: Cytomegalovirus status was reported to be diagnosed by the classifier with high specificity and sensitivity in both the original and validation cohorts. A further reported finding was that TCR beta sequences accurately predicted the HLA-A and HLA-B alleles for most subjects in the first cohort. A cluster of highly shared sequence variants was judged likely to represent a technical artifact of the sequencing pipeline. In a later analysis, HLA-associated TCR beta chains showed more clonal expansion and lower generation probabilities than non-associated chains that were equally common. The study gave a list of 150 to 200 TCR beta chains associated with cytomegalovirus. It was suggested by the authors that the approach could potentially be generalized to other disease states and immunological phenotypes. Roughly uniform sequencing depth across donors was assumed in presence/absence analyses, although this assumption may not hold. In a later genetic analysis, fewer N-insertions in productive TCRs were reported among donors in an Asian-associated ancestry cluster than the approximately 630-donor mean. In a later analysis, TCR association rates were found to vary across HLA loci, with the most associated TCRs seen for DRB1 alleles and the fewest for HLA-C alleles. Only TCR beta chains were sequenced in this cohort, and the absence of alpha or paired-chain data limited detectable features. Most TCR sequences were seen in very few donors, while some public TCRs were found in many individuals. The 87-base-pair reads could not distinguish some IMGT-functional V segments, including TRBV6-2 and TRBV6-3, so those segments were excluded. About 17 rarely observed V segments, including chromosome 9 orphons, were excluded from the earlier analysis of approximately 500 of the donors because counts were too low. A later analysis associated 16,951 TCR beta sequences with specific HLA alleles at a false discovery rate of 0.05. Several of the top co-occurrence clusters appeared to be linked to parvovirus B19, influenza, CMV and Epstein-Barr virus, according to a later analysis. Correlated functional status among segregating V segments might reflect linkage disequilibrium, but an unknown experimental factor could not be ruled out. The only immune exposure information available for the cohort was CMV serostatus. Because some donors lacked HLA typing at each locus, the association tests relied only on the typed subset. A few of the identified cytomegalovirus-associated TCR beta chains were confirmed in vitro to be specific for cytomegalovirus antigens. Most CMV-associated TCR beta chains appeared to be HLA-restricted in a later analysis, and the HLA associations seemed to be driven largely by CMV exposure. Strong co-occurrence of HLA alleles, especially DR and DQ, made assigning TCR associations to individual alleles difficult. In a later genetic analysis, a missense DCLRE1C variant was associated with V-gene and J-gene trimming of TCR beta chains, and the association was replicated in an independent cohort. In an earlier analysis of roughly 500 of the donors, most TCR beta V segments appeared in productive rearrangements about 87% or about 30% of the time, broadly matching IMGT annotations.

The TCR sequence derives from a human donor in good health. The receptor chain draws on TRBV6-5 and TRBJ1-1, with TRBD1 as a weak D call on 5 bases. Input material: PBMCs. The DNA reads as follows: TGTGCCAGCAGTTTACAGGTGAACACTGAAGCTTTCTTT. Its protein product is CASSLQVNTEAFF.